These 25 T cell receptor beta chains came from one sample sequenced in a study of blood T cell repertoires in COVID-19. Repertoires were generated with immunoSEQ multiplex PCR, while TCRdb's copy carries only in-frame clones and drops some. Among about 190,000 clones listed, around 80% were seen once. Sequencing was performed on peripheral blood. These receptors all stem from a man aged 55 to 70 with acute or convalescent COVID-19.

The chain carries TRBV9 and TRBJ2-7; 9 positions agree with TRBD2. Unmatched junction bases numbered 7, after V lost 5 bases and J lost 4 bases. The CDR3 contains 14 residues. Per the germline V gene, CDR1 is SGDLS and CDR2 is YYNGEE. The chain's CDR3 is CASRPSGKPYEQYF. CDR3 bases: TGTGCCAGCAGACCTAGCGGGAAACCTTACGAGCAGTACTTC.

The chain carries TRBV6-5 and TRBJ2-2; 8 nucleotides line up with TRBD1. CDR1 MNHEY and CDR2 SVGAGI come from the germline V gene. CDR3 length: 16 amino acids. The ends lost 2 bases at V and 2 bases at J; junction bases unmatched: 4. This chain's CDR3 is CASSYAGGGNTGELFF. The CDR3 nucleotides read TGTGCCAGCAGTTACGCAGGGGGCGGTAACACCGGGGAGCTGTTTTTT.

This sequence joins TRBV18 and TRBJ1-3; 7 bases line up with TRBD1. Germline CDR1 reads KGHSH; CDR2 reads LQKENI. There are 15 residues in the CDR3. V shed 3 bases, J shed 0 bases, and the junction held 2 bases outside the gene matches. CDR3 sequence: CASSPGTASGNTIYF. In DNA form, the CDR3 reads TGTGCCAGCTCACCCGGGACAGCCTCTGGAAACACCATATATTTT.

The chain joins TRBV12-5 to TRBJ2-7; TRBD2 is a possible D gene (6 bases). The CDR3 is 17 residues long. Trimming removed 4 bases at V and 2 bases at J, with 21 bases between. The germline V gene encodes CDR1 LGHNT and CDR2 FRNRAP. The CDR3 spells CASGSVNRRERAYEQYF. The CDR3, as DNA: TGTGCTAGTGGTTCAGTTAATAGGAGGGAGAGGGCCTACGAGCAGTACTTC.

The chain recombines TRBV18 with TRBJ1-1; TRBD1 aligns across 10 bases. The germline V gene encodes CDR1 KGHSH and CDR2 LQKENI. The J segment lost 8 bases and the V segment lost 3 bases, leaving 9 bases of the junction unmatched. The CDR3 is 15 amino acids. Here the CDR3 reads CASSPAGQGMVEAFF. The DNA for the CDR3 is TGTGCCAGCTCACCGGCGGGACAGGGGATGGTGGAAGCTTTCTTT.

The genes are TRBV6-5 and TRBJ1-2, with D possibly being TRBD1 (5 bases). The germline V gene encodes CDR1 MNHEY and CDR2 SVGAGI. The CDR3 spans 12 residues. The V and J ends lost 7 bases and 8 bases respectively, with 14 bases between them. CDR3 in DNA: TGTGCCAGCACCAACTACAGGAGCGGCTACACCTTC. It yields the protein CASTNYRSGYTF.

The chain couples TRBV19 to TRBJ1-5; no definite D call. Trimming pared 0 bases from V and 0 bases from J, leaving 6 bases between. There are 15 residues in the CDR3. Per germline, CDR1 LNHDA and CDR2 SQIVND (reference sequence). The CDR3 is CASSIDGGSNQPQHF. The CDR3 DNA reads TGTGCCAGTAGTATAGACGGAGGTAGCAATCAGCCCCAGCATTTT.

This clone was picked up many times. The chain links TRBV4-1 to TRBJ2-1; D gene uncertain. Per the germline V gene, CDR1 is MGHRA and CDR2 is YSYEKL. CDR3 length: 16 residues. V lost 1 base to trimming and J lost 2 bases, with 12 bases between them. This CDR3 is CASSQVDLVTYNEQFF. DNA of the CDR3: TGCGCCAGCAGCCAAGTTGACTTAGTCACCTACAATGAGCAGTTCTTC.

The V gene is TRBV18, the J gene TRBJ1-6, with 12 bases fitting TRBD1. The germline CDR1 and CDR2 sequences are KGHSH and LQKENI. The CDR3 totals 15 residues. Trimming at V came to 1 base and at J to 11 bases, leaving 3 bases not matched to a gene. The chain's CDR3 is CASSPRRDRGPPLHF. The DNA of the CDR3 is TGTGCCAGCTCACCACGCCGGGACAGGGGGCCACCCCTCCACTTT. Variable domain in full (rest from reference TRBV18 and TRBJ1-6): NAGVMQNPRHLVRRRGQEARLRCSPMKGHSHVYWYRQLPEEGLKFMVYLQKENIIDESGMPKERFSAEFPKEGPSILRIQQVVRGDSAAYFCASSPRRDRGPPLHFGNGTRLTVT.

The chain couples TRBV18 to TRBJ1-3; no clear D. This CDR3 comprises 17 residues. V lost 2 bases to trimming and J lost 0 bases, with 14 bases between them. Germline V gives CDR1 KGHSH, CDR2 LQKENI. The CDR3 nucleotides are TGTGCCAGCTCACCATTTAAGATTTCGAGCTCTGGAAACACCATATATTTT. Its protein is CASSPFKISSSGNTIYF.

This chain uses TRBV6-5 with TRBJ1-4; TRBD1 matches at 9 bases. CDR1 is MNHEY, CDR2 SVGAGI, per germline. V dropped 1 base and J dropped 6; count of bases not matched to a gene: 6. The CDR3 loop spans 16 amino acids. The CDR3 here is CASSYLPWTGDEKLFF. DNA of the CDR3: TGTGCCAGCAGTTACTTGCCTTGGACAGGGGATGAAAAACTGTTTTTT.

The V gene is TRBV4-1, the J gene TRBJ2-1; D gene ambiguous. The CDR3 loop spans 11 amino acids. V lost 2 bases, J lost 7 bases, and 3 bases lay in between. In germline, CDR1 is MGHRA, CDR2 YSYEKL. CDR3 in amino acids: CASSQTNEQFF. The CDR3 DNA follows: TGCGCCAGCAGCCAAACAAATGAGCAGTTCTTC.

The genes are TRBV4-3 and TRBJ2-7; TRBD1 aligns across 7 bases. V shed 0 bases and J 2 bases; nucleotides not matched to a gene: 4. The V gene's germline CDR1 is LGHNA and CDR2 YSLEER. The CDR3 extends over 15 amino acids. The CDR3 nucleotides are TGCGCCAGCAGCCAAGACCTCCAGGGGGCCTACGAGCAGTACTTC. As protein: CASSQDLQGAYEQYF.

The chain uses TRBV7-2 and TRBJ2-7; perhaps TRBD1 as D (5 bases). CDR1 and CDR2 from the germline V gene are SGHTA and FQGNSA. CDR3 length: 16 amino acids. V lost 1 base and J 3 bases, leaving 16 bases between the germline ends. The DNA of the CDR3 is TGTGCCAGCAGCTTAGGGTCTTTACAGGCTTACTACGAGCAGTACTTC. This codes for CASSLGSLQAYYEQYF.

The CDR3 region has the DNA TGTGCCAGCACCGGAATCCTGGGACAGGGAACAGATACGCAGTATTTT. Protein sequence: CASTGILGQGTDTQYF. V gene TRBV28 combines with J gene TRBJ2-3; TRBD1 matches 9 bases. This CDR3 has 16 residues. Per the germline V gene, CDR1 is MDHEN and CDR2 is SYDVKM. Losses at the gene ends were 7 bases for V and 3 bases for J; bases not matched to a gene: 11.

The CDR3 reads CASTTKLAGGAYEQYF. The CDR3, as DNA: TGTGCCAGCACAACCAAGCTAGCGGGAGGTGCCTACGAGCAGTACTTC. This chain uses TRBV2 with TRBJ2-7; 11 nucleotides line up with TRBD2. Germline V gene lookup returns CDR1 SNHLY and CDR2 FYNNEI. The V gene end was trimmed by 7 bases and the J gene end by 2 bases; junction bases not matched to a gene: 10. This CDR3 has 16 amino acids.

V usage is TRBV6-4 and J usage is TRBJ2-1; TRBD2 matches at 13 bases. CDR3 length equals 14 residues. CDR1 is MRHNA and CDR2 is SNTAGT in the germline V gene. Trimming took 3 bases from V and 10 from J; bases not matched to a gene: 3. Here the CDR3 reads CASSETSGGNEQFF. The CDR3 bases are TGTGCCAGCAGTGAGACTAGCGGGGGGAACGAGCAGTTCTTC.

This chain links TRBV6-6 with TRBJ1-1; 9 bases line up with TRBD1. CDR1 and CDR2 (germline): MNHNY, SVGAGI (reference sequence). The ends lost 6 bases at V and 1 base at J; junction bases unmatched: 3. The CDR3 is 14 amino acids. The CDR3: CASSRDRANTEAFF. As DNA, the CDR3 is TGTGCCAGCAGCCGGGACAGGGCGAACACTGAAGCTTTCTTT.

The genes are TRBV4-1 and TRBJ1-2; no firm D call. Trimming took off 1 base at V and 2 bases at J, with 14 bases between the two ends. The germline gives CDR1 MGHRA, CDR2 YSYEKL. There are 16 residues in the CDR3. This chain's CDR3 is CASSQAHSSANYGYTF. The CDR3 coding sequence is TGCGCCAGCAGCCAAGCTCACAGCTCCGCGAACTATGGCTACACCTTC.

The chain carries TRBV10-3 and TRBJ2-1; 9 positions agree with TRBD2. The germline V gene encodes CDR1 ENHRY and CDR2 SYGVKD. The CDR3 totals 15 residues. Germline trimming cut 5 bases from V and 2 bases from J; bases unmatched to any gene: 4. CDR3 nucleotides: TGTGCCATCAGTTTAGCGGGGGTTACCTACAATGAGCAGTTCTTC. It is translated as CAISLAGVTYNEQFF.

The chain recombines TRBV24-1 with TRBJ2-7, with 7 positions matching TRBD2. The germline gives CDR1 KGHDR, CDR2 SFDVKD. V gave up 7 bases and J gave up 3 bases; unmatched junction bases: 5. The CDR3 is 13 amino acids. The CDR3: CATRITSVYEQYF. For the CDR3, the DNA is TGTGCCACCAGAATTACTAGCGTCTACGAGCAGTACTTC.

This clone was picked up a small number of times. The chain is built from TRBV5-1 and TRBJ2-3, with TRBD2 identical over 7 bases. In germline, CDR1 is SGHRS, CDR2 YFSETQ. The CDR3 covers 15 residues. V shed 0 bases and J 5 bases; nucleotides not matched to a gene: 6. The CDR3 is CASSLESRTRDTQYF. The CDR3, as DNA: TGCGCCAGCAGCTTGGAAAGTCGGACTAGAGATACGCAGTATTTT.

This chain joins TRBV15 and TRBJ1-6; weak D call: TRBD1 (5 bases). In germline, CDR1 is LNHNV, CDR2 YYDKDF (reference sequence). The CDR3 sequence is 16 residues long. Between the trimmed V and J ends, which lost 0 bases and 9 bases, there was a span of 15 bases. Here the CDR3 reads CATSRDPDSPGSPLHF. The DNA for the CDR3 is TGTGCCACCAGCAGAGACCCTGACAGTCCGGGTTCACCCCTCCACTTT.

This chain connects TRBV20-1 to TRBJ2-3, with 8 bases identical to TRBD1. J gave up 14 bases and V 3 bases, and 4 bases lay outside the gene matches. The CDR3 spans 10 residues. Germline lookup yields CDR1 DFQATT and CDR2 SNEGSKA (reference sequence). CDR3 residues: CSASRDRRYF. The CDR3 DNA follows: TGCAGTGCTAGCCGGGACAGGAGGTATTTT.

This chain uses TRBV6-2 or TRBV6-3 with TRBJ2-3; 9 bases match TRBD2. The germline V gene encodes CDR1 MNHEY and CDR2 SVGEGT. The CDR3 loop spans 16 amino acids. J was trimmed by 2 bases and V by 5 bases; bases with no gene match: 8. The DNA of the CDR3 is TGTGCCAGCAGTCCCCGCCCTAGCGGGGACACAGATACGCAGTATTTT. It translates to CASSPRPSGDTDTQYF.